The 10 T cell receptor beta chains listed next were all sequenced from one sample in a study of T cell repertoires in cytomegalovirus infection. A single record per CDR3 protein comes from TCRdb applying MiXCR to the reads. The sample has a few hundred thousand distinct CDR3 sequences, around two fifths seen once; the top ten hold 48%. These receptors have no known antigen. The specimen comprised cultured PBMCs, sampled from culture after CMV antigen stimulation. The receptors here all came from a human donor in good health (CMV status not recorded). Some clones in this sample may be carry-over from other donors' samples.

The chain joins TRBV7-2 to TRBJ1-2, with no clear D. The CDR3 loop spans 12 amino acids. Per germline, CDR1 SGHTA and CDR2 FQGNSA. The ends were cut back, 0 bases at V and 8 bases at J, with 7 bases in the middle. The DNA for the CDR3 is TGTGCCAGCAGCTTAGCCCTTAGAGGCTACACCTTC. It yields the protein CASSLALRGYTF.

This clonotype was seen a few times. The J gene is TRBJ2-3, the V gene TRBV4-3; D ambiguous. The CDR3 length is 13 residues. The ends were cut back, 1 base at V and 5 bases at J, with 7 bases in the middle. The germline V gene encodes CDR1 LGHNA and CDR2 YSLEER. CDR3 nucleotide sequence: TGCGCCAGCAGCCAAGCTCAGAAAGATACGCAGTATTTT. The encoded protein is CASSQAQKDTQYF.

This clonotype appeared many times. This chain connects TRBV7-2 to TRBJ2-7, with 7 bases fitting TRBD1. With V trimmed by 6 bases and J by 2 bases, 7 bases remained unmatched. Germline V lookup: CDR1 SGHTA, CDR2 FQGNSA. The CDR3 is 14 amino acids. For the CDR3, the DNA is TGTGCCAGCAGTGTAACCGGGACAGCCTACGAGCAGTACTTC. This encodes CASSVTGTAYEQYF.

This clonotype was recorded at least ten times. This rearrangement joins TRBV7-2 to TRBJ2-5, with TRBD2 matching over 11 bases. Unmatched junction bases numbered 9, after V lost 5 bases and J lost 13 bases. Germline lookup yields CDR1 SGHTA and CDR2 FQGNSA. CDR3 size: 13 residues. For the CDR3, the DNA is TGTGCCAGCAGCACCCGACTAGCGGGGAAGCGGTACTTC. It yields the protein CASSTRLAGKRYF.

CDR3 loop: CASSPREKGSPYEQYF. The CDR3 DNA sequence: TGTGCCAGCAGCCCCCGCGAGAAGGGGAGCCCCTACGAGCAGTACTTC. This chain uses TRBV11-2 with TRBJ2-7; D is possibly TRBD1 or TRBD2 (5 bases each). CDR3 length: 16 amino acids. Trimming removed 5 bases from V and 2 bases from J, with 19 bases in between. Germline CDR1 is SGHAT and CDR2 is FQNNGV.

The sample holds a few counts of this clonotype. The chain has TRBV11-3 and TRBJ2-3; perhaps D is TRBD1 or TRBD2 (5 bases each). With 1 base removed from V and 7 bases from J, the gap between germline ends came to 15 bases. This CDR3 region has 15 residues. Germline CDR1 reads SGHNT; CDR2 reads YENEEA. CDR3 region: CASSLAGTTGNTQYF. CDR3 nucleotides: TGTGCCAGCAGCTTAGCGGGGACCACCGGAAATACGCAGTATTTT.

The chain recombines TRBV28 with TRBJ2-5, with TRBD2 identical over 7 bases. Per the germline V gene, CDR1 is MDHEN and CDR2 is SYDVKM. The CDR3 length is 13 residues. The trim removed 6 bases at V and 7 bases at J, leaving 8 bases unmatched. CDR3 amino acids: CASSLPGLWTQYF. The DNA of the CDR3 is TGTGCCAGCAGCCTACCGGGACTATGGACCCAGTACTTC.

The J gene is TRBJ1-2, the V gene TRBV12-3 or TRBV12-4; a possible D gene is TRBD1 (6 bases). The CDR3 totals 12 residues. The V gene lost 5 bases and the J gene lost 4 bases, with 8 bases spanning the gap. Written as DNA, the CDR3 is TGTGCCAGCAGTGGACAGCTCTATGGCTACACCTTC. Translated: CASSGQLYGYTF.

The V call is TRBV20-1, the J call TRBJ1-4; D is uncertain. The CDR3 loop spans 12 amino acids. Trimming cost V 3 bases and J 2 bases, with 4 bases left between them. CDR1 DFQATT and CDR2 SNEGSKA come from the germline V gene (reference sequence). CDR3 bases: TGCAGTGCTAGGGCCACTAATGAAAAACTGTTTTTT. Translating gives CSARATNEKLFF.

The chain is built from TRBV25-1 and TRBJ2-3; unclear D gene. The CDR3 sequence is 14 residues long. V was trimmed by 3 bases and J by 2 bases, leaving 9 bases between them. Germline V gene lookup returns CDR1 MGHDK and CDR2 SYGVNS. The DNA of the CDR3 is TGTGCCAGCAGTGATCCGTCGGTCACAGATACGCAGTATTTT. Its translation is CASSDPSVTDTQYF.